This section outlines one T cell receptor beta chain sequence together with its context. Its antigen is undetermined. This specimen belongs to a study of T cell responses to AZD1222 COVID-19 vaccine. Repertoires were generated with immunoSEQ multiplex PCR, while TCRdb's copy carries only in-frame clones and drops some. The sample lists 89,000 or so clones, 80% to 90% occurring once. With 3 bases clipped from V and 6 bases from J, the junction kept 9 bases outside the gene matches. Germline V lookup: CDR1 MDHEN, CDR2 SYDVKM. The CDR3 length is 16 residues. Points from the study as a whole: Donors were chiefly white British, with a greater number of females, and clonal diversity was perhaps underestimated. Following two doses of AZD1222, Spike-specific TCR breadth and depth rose. Repertoires were collected only later (after the peak T cell response had occurred).

Sample: peripheral blood, taken on day 0 of AZD1222 vaccination. The chain combines TRBV28 with TRBJ2-7; TRBD1 matches 12 bases. This TCR was recovered from an adult in good health. CDR3 sequence reads: CASSLGRGQGAREQYF. Here the CDR3 DNA reads TGTGCCAGCAGTTTGGGTAGGGGACAGGGGGCGCGCGAGCAGTACTTC.